This T cell receptor beta chain stems from a study of blood T cell repertoires in COVID-19. Germline lookup yields CDR1 LGHDT and CDR2 YNNKEL (reference sequence). After removal of 6 bases from V and 2 bases from J, the junction contained 8 bases not matched to a gene. The CDR3 is made up of 16 amino acids. TCRdb's copy holds only in-frame clones and misses some; the assay was immunoSEQ multiplex PCR. Of some 30,000 clones listed, roughly 90% are singletons. The sequence came from a human donor with active COVID-19. The donor label of this sample is uncertain. The chain has TRBV3-1 (or the pseudogene TRBV3-2) and TRBJ2-3, with 10 bases fitting TRBD2. What was sequenced was peripheral blood. This CDR3 is CASRPRTSGNTDTQYF. The DNA for the CDR3 is TGTGCCAGCAGACCACGGACTAGCGGAAACACAGATACGCAGTATTTT.